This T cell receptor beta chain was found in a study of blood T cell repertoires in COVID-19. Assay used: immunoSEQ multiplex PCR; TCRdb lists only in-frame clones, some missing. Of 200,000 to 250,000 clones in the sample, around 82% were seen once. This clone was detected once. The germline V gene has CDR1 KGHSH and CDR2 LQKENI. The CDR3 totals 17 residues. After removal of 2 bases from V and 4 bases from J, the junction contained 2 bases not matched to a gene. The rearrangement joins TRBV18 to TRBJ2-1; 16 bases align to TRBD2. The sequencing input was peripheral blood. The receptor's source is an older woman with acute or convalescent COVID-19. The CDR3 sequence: CASSPGTSGREYNEQFF. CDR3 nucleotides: TGTGCCAGCTCACCAGGGACTAGCGGGAGGGAATACAATGAGCAGTTCTTC. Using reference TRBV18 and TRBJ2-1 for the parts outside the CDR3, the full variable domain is NAGVMQNPRHLVRRRGQEARLRCSPMKGHSHVYWYRQLPEEGLKFMVYLQKENIIDESGMPKERFSAEFPKEGPSILRIQQVVRGDSAAYFCASSPGTSGREYNEQFFGPGTRLTVL.